This T cell receptor beta chain was profiled in a study of shared clonotypes between healthy human individuals. This clone appeared a single time. Its target is not known. The assay was immunoSEQ multiplex PCR, and TCRdb's table has in-frame clones only and misses some. The sample shows 1,500,000 or so clones, around 98.5% of them seen only once. Looked up from germline, CDR1 is LNHNV and CDR2 is YYDKDF (reference sequence). The CDR3 runs 16 residues. V was pared by 5 bases and J by 7 bases, with 14 bases of the junction left unmatched. None of the donors, who were healthy HIV-negative adults, had recently had acute infections or vaccinations. General study points: Specimens sampled were limited to blood, with tissue repertoires likely differing.

The chain recombines TRBV15 with TRBJ1-5, with 7 bases matching TRBD1. Sequences were obtained from naive CD4+ T cells sorted from blood. Subset: CD45RA+ positively selected. The TCR was taken from a man aged 25-45 years in good health. In nucleotides, the CDR3 is TGTGCCACCAGCTTATCGGACAGGATGGAGGAACAGCCCCAGCATTTT. Translated: CATSLSDRMEEQPQHF.